This record covers a single T cell receptor beta chain. The entry originates in a study of shared T cell receptors in the human thymus. Trimming cost V 5 bases and J 4 bases; bases outside gene matches: 8. The CDR3 length is 15 residues. From germline, CDR1 is SNHLY and CDR2 FYNNEI. Measured with immunoSEQ multiplex PCR; TCRdb has only the in-frame clones, and not every one. Among under 850,000 clones, roughly 88% were seen once, and the ten largest hold over 0.008%. The same sample was also used in a study of human thymus T cells. That paper states: Donation was from healthy Finnish infants who were having corrective surgery that addressed congenital heart defects. The thymus tissue came from resections taken during corrective heart surgery. Both thymic and peripheral blood repertoires showed apparently biased V and J usage. In unrelated individuals, thymic repertoires overlapped highly, according to related research.

The chain has TRBV2 and TRBJ2-7; 10 bases are a match to TRBD1. This receptor was obtained from a boy younger than two with a congenital heart defect. The sequenced material came from thymocytes. CDR3 in amino acids: CASSLKGQGSYEQYF. CDR3 nucleotides: TGTGCCAGCAGTCTGAAGGGACAGGGGTCTTACGAGCAGTACTTC.